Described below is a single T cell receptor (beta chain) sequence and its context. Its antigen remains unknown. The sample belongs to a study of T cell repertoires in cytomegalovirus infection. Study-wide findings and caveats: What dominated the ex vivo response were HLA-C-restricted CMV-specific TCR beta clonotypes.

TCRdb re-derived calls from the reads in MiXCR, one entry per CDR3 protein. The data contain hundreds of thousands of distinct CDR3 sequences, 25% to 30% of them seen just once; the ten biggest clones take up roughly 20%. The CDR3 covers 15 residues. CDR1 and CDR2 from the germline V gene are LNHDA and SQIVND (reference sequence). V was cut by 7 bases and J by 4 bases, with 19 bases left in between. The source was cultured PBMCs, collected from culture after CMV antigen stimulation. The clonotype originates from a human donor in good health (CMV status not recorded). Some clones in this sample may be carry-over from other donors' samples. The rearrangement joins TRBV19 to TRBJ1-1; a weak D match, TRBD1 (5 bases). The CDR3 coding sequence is TGTGCCAGTACCCCGCCGGACGACGGGGGCACTGAAGCTTTCTTT. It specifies CASTPPDDGGTEAFF.